The next 30 T cell receptor beta chains were all read from a single sample in a study of long-term antiretroviral therapy in people with HIV (dated by TCRdb to between 2020 and 2023). Sequencing of the TRB variable region was done with the immunoSEQ hsTCRB v3.0 assay at survey level resolution. In its TCRdb copy, this immuneACCESS table keeps in-frame sequences only and misses some clones. Where compared with another copy, unresolved V genes explain less than half of these, and the others have no known cause. The sample has tens of thousands of clones on record, around 80% of them singletons. The top ten clones comprise about 9.3% of the sample. The sample in question was unsorted PBMCs, obtained 1.5 years before starting antiretroviral therapy. These receptors were collected from a young man with HIV.

The V gene is TRBV30, the J gene TRBJ1-1; TRBD1 matches at 9 bases. J lost 4 bases, V lost 8 bases, and 11 bases had no gene match. Germline values: CDR1 GTSNPN, CDR2 SVGIG (reference sequence). The CDR3 spans 14 residues. The chain's CDR3 is CAHTTGGSGTEAFF. The CDR3 DNA is TGTGCCCACACGACAGGGGGAAGTGGCACTGAAGCTTTCTTT.

The chain links TRBV7-2 to TRBJ2-7; D is perhaps TRBD2 (6 bases). V was shortened by 0 bases and J by 5 bases, with 11 bases between the two germline ends. This CDR3 spans 14 amino acids. Germline V lookup: CDR1 SGHTA, CDR2 FQGNSA. The CDR3: CASSLARGNDEQYF. DNA of the CDR3: TGTGCCAGCAGCTTAGCACGCGGGAACGACGAGCAGTACTTC.

The chain carries TRBV6-6 and TRBJ2-7; 13 nucleotides agree with TRBD2. This CDR3 is built from 14 residues. Trimming cost V 7 bases and J 6 bases; bases outside gene matches: 6. CDR1 MNHNY and CDR2 SVGAGI come from the germline V gene (reference sequence). CDR3 amino acids: CASTRTSGSGEQYF. The CDR3 DNA follows: TGTGCCAGCACCCGGACTAGCGGGAGTGGCGAGCAGTACTTC.

The chain has TRBV19 and TRBJ1-6; the D is unclear. Germline loops: CDR1 LNHDA, CDR2 SQIVND (reference sequence). V lost 5 bases, J lost 0 bases, and 14 bases lay in between. The CDR3 has 17 residues. The CDR3 region has the DNA TGTGCCAGTAGTGTCCGTGGTGGGTTCTCCTATAATTCACCCCTCCACTTT. This translates into CASSVRGGFSYNSPLHF.

The chain recombines TRBV30 with TRBJ2-2; D might be TRBD2 (5 bases). The V gene's germline CDR1 is GTSNPN and CDR2 SVGIG (reference sequence). V lost 3 bases and J 1 base, leaving 9 bases between the germline ends. The CDR3 extends over 14 amino acids. The DNA of the CDR3 is TGTGCCTGGAGGGGTGAGGGGAACACCGGGGAGCTGTTTTTT. Translating gives CAWRGEGNTGELFF. Full variable domain (missing parts from reference TRBV30 and TRBJ2-2): SQTIHQWPATLVQPVGSPLSLECTVEGTSNPNLYWYRQAAGRGLQLLFYSVGIGQISSEVPQNLSASRPQDRQFILSSKKLLLSDSGFYLCAWRGEGNTGELFFGEGSRLTVL.

In this sample, this clone turned up a few times. The rearrangement uses TRBV10-2 and TRBJ1-1, with D hard to call. The germline CDR1 and CDR2 sequences are WSHSY and SAAADI. The ends were cut back, 2 bases at V and 3 bases at J, with 13 bases in the middle. This CDR3 spans 15 amino acids. The CDR3 loop is CASSEPRQGYTEAFF. In DNA, the CDR3 is TGCGCCAGCAGTGAGCCTCGACAAGGATACACTGAAGCTTTCTTT.

The genes are TRBV18 and TRBJ1-4; D is ambiguous. The CDR3 covers 14 residues. The V gene lost 5 bases and the J gene lost 0 bases, with 7 bases spanning the gap. CDR1 and CDR2 from the germline V gene are KGHSH and LQKENI. The CDR3 region is CASSEGTTNEKLFF. The DNA of the CDR3 is TGTGCCAGCTCAGAAGGGACAACTAATGAAAAACTGTTTTTT.

This clone was seen only once. CDR3 DNA sequence: TGTGCCAGCAGCTTAGGCAGGGCGAATTTTAATTCACCCCTCCACTTT. This sequence encodes CASSLGRANFNSPLHF. The chain has TRBV7-8 and TRBJ1-6, with D possibly TRBD1 on 5 matching bases. From germline, CDR1 is SGHVS and CDR2 FQNEAQ. The CDR3 sequence is 16 residues long. V gave up 1 base and J gave up 6 bases, with 13 bases separating them. The variable domain in full, with the rest retrieved from reference TRBV7-8 and TRBJ1-6, is GAGVSQSPRYKVAKRGQDVALRCDPISGHVSLFWYQQALGQGPEFLTYFQNEAQLDKSGLPSDRFFAERPEGSVSTLKIQRTQQEDSAVYLCASSLGRANFNSPLHFGNGTRLTVT.

This chain links TRBV7-9 with TRBJ2-7, with 12 bases aligning to TRBD2. There are 15 residues in the CDR3. V lost 5 bases to trimming and J lost 6 bases; unmatched junction nucleotides: 8. In germline, CDR1 is SEHNR, CDR2 FQNEAQ (reference sequence). CDR3 residues: CASSRTLAGGPEQYF. The CDR3 DNA sequence: TGTGCCAGCAGCCGAACACTAGCGGGAGGCCCCGAGCAGTACTTC.

The genes are TRBV9 and TRBJ2-2; 7 bases agree with TRBD2. The CDR3 length is 16 residues. The J segment lost 6 bases and the V segment lost 0 bases, leaving 8 bases of the junction unmatched. Germline V gene sequence: CDR1 SGDLS, CDR2 YYNGEE. DNA of the CDR3: TGTGCCAGCAGCGTAGGGGGGGGAAAGTTCCCCGGGGAGCTGTTTTTT. Translated: CASSVGGGKFPGELFF.

This clone turned up a few times. CDR3 in DNA: TGTGCCAGCAGCTTTAACAGGATGATTAACTATGGCTACACCTTC. It encodes CASSFNRMINYGYTF. V and J are TRBV11-2 and TRBJ1-2, with D perhaps matching TRBD1 (5 bases). Germline lookup yields CDR1 SGHAT and CDR2 FQNNGV. Trimming took 3 bases from V and 1 from J, leaving 12 bases between them. The CDR3 covers 15 residues.

CDR3 nucleotides: TGTGCCAGCAGGGGGACTAGCGGGATGAGCTCCTACAATGAGCAGTTCTTC. As protein: CASRGTSGMSSYNEQFF. The chain has TRBV7-9 and TRBJ2-1; 13 bases align to TRBD2. Trimming removed 6 bases from V and 0 bases from J; junction bases left unmatched: 5. CDR1 and CDR2 from the germline V gene are SEHNR and FQNEAQ (reference sequence). The CDR3 has 17 residues.

This clone was found a few times. The chain is built from TRBV18 and TRBJ2-2; D unclear. Trimming shortened V by 2 bases and J by 6 bases, and 7 bases separated the two germline ends. Germline CDR1 reads KGHSH; CDR2 reads LQKENI. The CDR3 sequence is 13 residues long. For the CDR3, the DNA is TGTGCCAGCTCACCATCAAAGGCCGGGGAGCTGTTTTTT. Protein sequence: CASSPSKAGELFF.

This clone appeared a few times. The chain employs TRBV6-1 and TRBJ2-7, with TRBD1 as a possible D gene (6 bases). The ends were cut back, 6 bases at V and 0 bases at J, with 12 bases in the middle. CDR3 size: 14 residues. Germline loops: CDR1 MNHNS, CDR2 SASEGT. The DNA for the CDR3 is TGTGCCAGCAGGGACAGTCCGCGCTCCTACGAGCAGTACTTC. Translation gives CASRDSPRSYEQYF.

CDR3 residues: CAWSGGQTTYEQYF. In nucleotides, the CDR3 is TGTGCCTGGAGTGGCGGACAGACTACCTACGAGCAGTACTTC. The chain joins TRBV30 to TRBJ2-7, with D possibly TRBD1 on 6 matching bases. Trimming left V 1 base short and J 2 bases short, with 12 bases between. CDR3 length: 14 amino acids. The V gene's germline CDR1 is GTSNPN and CDR2 SVGIG (reference sequence).

In its sample, this clone was seen once. The gene calls are TRBV27 and TRBJ2-1; unclear D gene. Germline CDR1 is MNHEY and CDR2 is SMNVEV (reference sequence). The CDR3 spans 17 residues. V gave up 4 bases and J gave up 6 bases, with 22 bases separating them. The CDR3 DNA sequence: TGTGCCAGCAGTTCATGGGATGTAGACCCCAAGGGCAATGAGCAGTTCTTC. It encodes CASSSWDVDPKGNEQFF.

The chain combines TRBV7-2 with TRBJ2-6; tentatively, D is TRBD2 (5 bases). The CDR3 is 15 amino acids. Trimming took off 1 base at V and 2 bases at J, with 6 bases between the two ends. The germline V gene encodes CDR1 SGHTA and CDR2 FQGNSA. CDR3 in DNA: TGTGCCAGCAGCTTAGGGAGGCCTGGGGCCAACGTCCTGACTTTC. This encodes CASSLGRPGANVLTF. Full variable domain (outside the CDR3, taken from reference TRBV7-2 and TRBJ2-6): GAGVSQSPSNKVTEKGKDVELRCDPISGHTALYWYRQSLGQGLEFLIYFQGNSAPDKSGLPSDRFSAERTGGSVSTLTIQRTQQEDSAVYLCASSLGRPGANVLTFGAGSRLTVL.

This clone occurred a few times. V is TRBV28 and J is TRBJ1-5; D call uncertain. Germline V gene sequence: CDR1 MDHEN, CDR2 SYDVKM. Between the trimmed V and J ends, which lost 8 bases and 1 base, there was a span of 12 bases. The CDR3 covers 14 residues. The CDR3 DNA is TGTGCCAGCTGCGGCCCGAGCAGCAATCAGCCCCAGCATTTT. Translated: CASCGPSSNQPQHF.

The chain links TRBV7-9 to TRBJ2-1; 8 positions agree with TRBD2. CDR1 and CDR2 from the germline V gene are SEHNR and FQNEAQ (reference sequence). This CDR3 has 15 residues. J lost 12 bases, V lost 1 base, and 11 bases had no gene match. CDR3 region: CASSLGVSSGSVQFF. The CDR3 DNA is TGTGCCAGCAGCTTAGGTGTATCTAGCGGGTCGGTGCAGTTCTTC.

The chain links TRBV6-1 to TRBJ2-3, with D possibly being TRBD2 (6 bases). Germline loops: CDR1 MNHNS, CDR2 SASEGT. CDR3 length equals 15 residues. The ends were cut back, 5 bases at V and 6 bases at J, with 18 bases in the middle. The CDR3 is CASSPRDFSTDTQYF. In DNA form, the CDR3 reads TGTGCCAGCAGTCCCCGGGACTTCTCAACGGATACGCAGTATTTT.

This chain uses TRBV11-2 with TRBJ1-2; possible D gene TRBD1, 5 bases. CDR3 size: 14 residues. V was clipped by 3 bases and J by 8 bases, with 16 bases between them. Per germline, CDR1 SGHAT and CDR2 FQNNGV. CDR3 sequence: CASSLDTSLRGYTF. In DNA form, the CDR3 reads TGTGCCAGCAGCTTGGACACATCCCTTAGAGGCTACACCTTC.

This clone was seen a handful of times. The chain carries TRBV25-1 and TRBJ2-2; D is undetermined. Between the trimmed V and J ends, which lost 8 bases and 4 bases, there was a span of 17 bases. Germline CDR1 is MGHDK and CDR2 is SYGVNS. This CDR3 is 15 amino acids long. In DNA form, the CDR3 reads TGTGCCAGCTCCCCTCACACCGTGATCACCGGGGAGCTGTTTTTT. Residues: CASSPHTVITGELFF.

The gene calls are TRBV19 and TRBJ2-7; 7 nucleotides align to TRBD2. In germline, CDR1 is LNHDA, CDR2 SQIVND (reference sequence). CDR3 length equals 14 residues. Trimming at V came to 5 bases and at J to 6 bases, leaving 10 bases not matched to a gene. The CDR3 region has the DNA TGTGCCAGTAGTTCCCTAGCGGCGGCCTCCGAGCAGTACTTC. Translation: CASSSLAAASEQYF. The full variable domain, with the rest looked up from reference TRBV19 and TRBJ2-7, is DGGITQSPKYLFRKEGQNVTLSCEQNLNHDAMYWYRQDPGQGLRLIYYSQIVNDFQKGDIAEGYSVSREKKESFPLTVTSAQKNPTAFYLCASSSLAAASEQYFGPGTRLTVT.

The table lists this clone with a few counts. This chain connects TRBV19 to TRBJ2-3, with TRBD1 as a possible D gene (5 bases). Trimming removed 5 bases at V and 1 base at J, with 13 bases between. The CDR3 loop spans 15 amino acids. Germline CDR1 LNHDA, CDR2 SQIVND (reference sequence). Written as DNA, the CDR3 is TGTGCCAGTAGTTCGGGCAGGGTGGGCACAGATACGCAGTATTTT. It is translated as CASSSGRVGTDTQYF.

The CDR3 spells CASSIRSVSGNTIYF. In DNA, the CDR3 is TGTGCCAGTAGTATAAGGAGCGTCTCTGGAAACACCATATATTTT. The chain couples TRBV19 to TRBJ1-3, with D unclear. V lost 2 bases and J lost 0, with 8 bases in between. The length of the CDR3 is 15 residues. Germline CDR1 reads LNHDA; CDR2 reads SQIVND (reference sequence).

This clone appeared once. The CDR3 loop is CASSQPRDRVDEQYF. In DNA, the CDR3 is TGCGCCAGCAGCCAACCCCGTGACAGGGTTGACGAGCAGTACTTC. This sequence joins TRBV4-1 and TRBJ2-7, with 7 bases that match TRBD1. V trimming: 2 bases; J trimming: 5 bases; junction bases outside the gene matches: 9. The CDR3 length is 15 residues. The V gene's germline CDR1 is MGHRA and CDR2 YSYEKL.

This rearrangement joins TRBV11-3 to TRBJ2-2; the match to TRBD2 covers 8 bases. The germline V gene has CDR1 SGHNT and CDR2 YENEEA. This CDR3 has 16 residues. The junction had 6 bases not matched to a gene; V was cut back by 5 bases and J by 1 base. CDR3 in DNA: TGTGCCAGCAGCCTTGGTACTAGCGGGAACACCGGGGAGCTGTTTTTT. Residues: CASSLGTSGNTGELFF.

A remark on this clone: An end of the junction does not agree with germline; a read error may underlie this. This sequence joins TRBV7-7 and TRBJ2-7, with D possibly being TRBD1 or TRBD2 (5 bases each). CDR3 length equals 14 residues. Germline V gene sequence: CDR1 SSHAT, CDR2 FNYEAQ (reference sequence). CDR3 in DNA: TGTGCTAGCAGCCACCGGGACGGAGCCTACGAGCAGTACTTC. It yields the protein CASSHRDGAYEQYF. Full variable domain (missing parts from reference TRBV7-7 and TRBJ2-7): GAGVSQSPRYKVTKRGQDVTLRCDPISSHATLYWYQQALGQGPEFLTYFNYEAQPDKSGLPSDRFSAERPEGSISTLTIQRTEQRDSAMYRCASSHRDGAYEQYFGPGTRLTVT.

The chain combines TRBV10-3 with TRBJ1-1; the D gene is possibly TRBD1 (5 bases). The V gene lost 4 bases and the J gene lost 1 base, with 13 bases spanning the gap. This CDR3 region has 15 residues. Germline assignment: CDR1 ENHRY and CDR2 SYGVKD. CDR3 nucleotide sequence: TGTGCCATCAGTGCCGGTGGTACAGGGAACACTGAAGCTTTCTTT. This codes for CAISAGGTGNTEAFF.

The chain has TRBV13 and TRBJ1-1; D is ambiguous. Germline CDR1 is PRHDT and CDR2 is FYEKMQ (reference sequence). The CDR3 totals 13 residues. Trimming removed 3 bases at V and 3 bases at J, with 8 bases between. The CDR3 sequence is CASSFGEYTEAFF. CDR3 coding DNA: TGTGCCAGCAGCTTCGGGGAGTACACTGAAGCTTTCTTT.